This is a list of T cell receptor beta chains from one sample in a study of blood T cell repertoires in COVID-19. Produced via immunoSEQ multiplex PCR; TCRdb's table is partial and in-frame only. Counted here are 300,000 to 400,000 clones, 90% to 95% occurring once; the ten biggest clones make up almost 4%. Sequencing input: PBMCs or T cells enriched from blood (not recorded which). Source of these receptors: a woman under 40 who had been exposed to COVID-19. CDR3s leave out the opening cysteine and the closing phenylalanine or tryptophan.

J: TRBJ2-7
V: TRBV9
CDR3: ASSVVGDMSYEQY

J: TRBJ2-3
V: TRBV15
CDR3: ATSGHVDTQY

J: TRBJ2-1
V: TRBV5-1
CDR3: ASSLEQGIYNEQF

J: TRBJ2-3
V: TRBV7-3
CDR3: ASSYNSPGTDTQY

J: TRBJ2-3
V: TRBV7-2
CDR3: ASSLEGRTDTQY

J: TRBJ2-3
V: TRBV2
CDR3: ASNRDRLTDTQY

J: TRBJ2-1
V: TRBV7-2
CDR3: ASSHTTGERDEQF

J: TRBJ1-5
V: TRBV5-6
CDR3: ASSLRTGRSNQPQH

J: TRBJ2-7
V: TRBV5-8
CDR3: ASSSRDRDVDEQY

J: TRBJ1-2
V: TRBV7-9
CDR3: ASSASPGLNYGYT

J: TRBJ1-5
V: TRBV7-2
CDR3: ASSLFNQPQH

J: TRBJ1-4
V: TRBV29-1
CDR3: SVSQGDVGEKLF

J: TRBJ1-4
V: TRBV18
CDR3: ASRPFGNEKLF

J: TRBJ2-7
V: TRBV9
CDR3: ASSEGAGAWSYEQY

J: TRBJ2-4
V: TRBV4-3
CDR3: ASSQTRVAKNIQY

J: TRBJ1-2
V: TRBV7-8
CDR3: ASSPRWAGVEGYT

J: TRBJ2-3
V: TRBV7-3
CDR3: ASSLSAGGPTQY

J: TRBJ2-1
V: TRBV3-1/TRBV3-2
CDR3: ASSRATAPGDEQF

J: TRBJ1-6
V: TRBV5-6
CDR3: ASSLGGRGSGYNSPLH

J: TRBJ2-3
V: TRBV4-2
CDR3: ASSQAPTGPSTDTQY

J: TRBJ1-6
V: TRBV7-9
CDR3: ASSLARDNSPLH

J: TRBJ2-5
V: TRBV3-1/TRBV3-2
CDR3: ASSHLAGAVEAQY

J: TRBJ2-2
V: TRBV27
CDR3: ASRNGQNTGELF

J: TRBJ1-2
V: TRBV13
CDR3: ASSPTGGPYGYT

J: TRBJ1-1
V: TRBV7-9
CDR3: ASSLITGPNTEAF

J: TRBJ2-7
V: TRBV9
CDR3: ASSVRNGADRDYEQY

J: TRBJ2-1
V: TRBV7-9
CDR3: ASSLGLSSYNEQF

J: TRBJ1-4
V: TRBV2
CDR3: ASSEYPGRSNEKLF

J: TRBJ1-1
V: TRBV5-6
CDR3: ASSIILRGLFNTEAF

J: TRBJ1-4
V: TRBV5-1
CDR3: ASSLNRVKTNEKLF

J: TRBJ2-7
V: TRBV9
CDR3: ASSLGQGPSYEQY

J: TRBJ1-1
V: TRBV18
CDR3: ASSPPSSRYTEAF

J: TRBJ1-5
V: TRBV27
CDR3: ASSPLYGGLEQPQH

J: TRBJ2-7
V: TRBV18
CDR3: ASSPNPGQPYEQY

J: TRBJ1-3
V: TRBV2
CDR3: ASSATVRRAIY

J: TRBJ2-5
V: TRBV5-1
CDR3: ASSLAAGLYQETQY

J: TRBJ1-1
V: TRBV5-4
CDR3: ASSLEGLNTEAF

J: TRBJ2-3
V: TRBV5-1
CDR3: ASSLGRSDTQY

J: TRBJ2-2
V: TRBV7-9
CDR3: ASSRDRGGNTGELF

J: TRBJ1-3
V: TRBV29-1
CDR3: SVEDWTGGTKTSGNTIY

J: TRBJ1-1
V: TRBV7-8
CDR3: ASSLDKKEGGTEAF

J: TRBJ1-1
V: TRBV7-9
CDR3: ASSLVGAGDGTEAF

J: TRBJ2-7
V: TRBV2
CDR3: ASSGTGYEQY

J: TRBJ1-2
V: TRBV9
CDR3: ASSVAAGNYGYT

J: TRBJ1-2
V: TRBV30
CDR3: AWSGPGQGGGYT

J: TRBJ1-2
V: TRBV4-2
CDR3: ASSQAGGGARGYT

J: TRBJ2-7
V: TRBV2
CDR3: ASQGVGSYEQY

J: TRBJ2-5
V: TRBV3-1/TRBV3-2
CDR3: ASSWTSGGKFQETQY

J: TRBJ2-1
V: TRBV2
CDR3: ASSDDRIEQF

J: TRBJ2-2
V: TRBV5-4
CDR3: ASSLAAGDYTGELF

J: TRBJ2-1
V: TRBV5-6
CDR3: ASSPETGVNEQF

J: TRBJ2-2
V: TRBV12-5
CDR3: ASGGQVIEELF

J: TRBJ1-1
V: TRBV6-5
CDR3: ASRVPGQGFPEAF

J: TRBJ2-7
V: TRBV12-2
CDR3: ASRFHRGTEQY

J: TRBJ2-7
V: TRBV10-1
CDR3: ASRTLSSYEQY

J: TRBJ1-4
V: TRBV19
CDR3: ASRGQALNEKLF

J: TRBJ1-2
V: TRBV5-1
CDR3: ASSLGGRSGYT

J: TRBJ1-5
V: TRBV4-1
CDR3: ASSRMDRDDQPQH

J: TRBJ2-3
V: TRBV7-3
CDR3: ASSLTGQGFADTQY

J: TRBJ1-5
V: TRBV2
CDR3: ASTVLNNQPQH